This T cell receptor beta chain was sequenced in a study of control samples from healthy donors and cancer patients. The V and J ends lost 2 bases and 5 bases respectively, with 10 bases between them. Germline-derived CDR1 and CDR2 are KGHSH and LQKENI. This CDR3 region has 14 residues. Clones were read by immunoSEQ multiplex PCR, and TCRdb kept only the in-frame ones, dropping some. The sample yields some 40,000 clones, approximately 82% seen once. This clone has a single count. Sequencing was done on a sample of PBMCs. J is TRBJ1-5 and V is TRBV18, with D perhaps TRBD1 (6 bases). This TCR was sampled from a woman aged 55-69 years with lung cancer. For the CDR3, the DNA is TGTGCCAGCTCACCAGCAGGGGTTGATCAGCCCCAGCATTTT. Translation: CASSPAGVDQPQHF.